A single sample is the source of the 14 T cell receptor beta chains below, sequenced in a study of T cell responses to AZD1222 COVID-19 vaccine. Libraries were prepared by immunoSEQ multiplex PCR; TCRdb keeps only in-frame clonotypes and omits some of them. The sample carries roughly 140,000 clones, around 90% recorded once. Here the sequenced sample was peripheral blood, taken on day 0 of AZD1222 vaccination. The origin of the receptors is an adult in good health.

The chain joins TRBV19 to TRBJ1-3; D might be TRBD1 (5 bases). The CDR3 contains 16 residues. Germline lookup yields CDR1 LNHDA and CDR2 SQIVND (reference sequence). Trimming removed 7 bases at V and 0 bases at J, with 16 bases between. The CDR3 loop reads CASTPFGAISGNTIYF. The CDR3 region has the DNA TGTGCCAGTACGCCGTTTGGGGCCATCTCTGGAAACACCATATATTTT.

J is TRBJ2-1 and V is TRBV3-1 (or the pseudogene TRBV3-2), with 9 bases lining up with TRBD2. V trimming: 0 bases; J trimming: 5 bases; junction bases outside the gene matches: 11. The CDR3 loop spans 18 amino acids. Germline CDR1 reads LGHDT; CDR2 reads YNNKEL (reference sequence). The CDR3 nucleotides are TGTGCCAGCAGCCAAGATGCGAACAGCGGGGGGAAACACAATGAGCAGTTCTTC. It yields the protein CASSQDANSGGKHNEQFF.

The sample holds a few counts of this clone. Other DNA sequences within the sample encode an identical CDR3. The V call is TRBV12-3 or TRBV12-4, the J call TRBJ2-3; no definite D call. Trimming took 3 bases from V and 0 from J, leaving 4 bases between them. This CDR3 is 13 amino acids long. This CDR3 is CASSFGSTDTQYF. Written as DNA, the CDR3 is TGTGCCAGCAGTTTCGGGAGCACAGATACGCAGTATTTT.

The chain has TRBV19 and TRBJ1-1, with 8 bases matching TRBD1. The ends lost 7 bases at V and 1 base at J; junction bases unmatched: 2. CDR3 length: 13 amino acids. CDR1 and CDR2 (germline): LNHDA, SQIVND (reference sequence). CDR3 residues: CASTTGGNTEAFF. CDR3 nucleotide sequence: TGTGCCAGTACCACAGGGGGGAACACTGAAGCTTTCTTT. Full variable domain (rest looked up from reference TRBV19 and TRBJ1-1): DGGITQSPKYLFRKEGQNVTLSCEQNLNHDAMYWYRQDPGQGLRLIYYSQIVNDFQKGDIAEGYSVSREKKESFPLTVTSAQKNPTAFYLCASTTGGNTEAFFGQGTRLTVV.

This rearrangement joins TRBV15 to TRBJ2-3, with D hard to call. This CDR3 contains 15 residues. CDR1 is LNHNV and CDR2 is YYDKDF in the germline V gene (reference sequence). The V end was cut by 0 bases, the J end by 2 bases, with 9 bases between. The CDR3: CATSRDPDPTDTQYF. CDR3 bases: TGTGCCACCAGCAGAGATCCGGACCCCACAGATACGCAGTATTTT.

The chain carries TRBV28 and TRBJ1-5, with a tentative D call TRBD1 (5 bases). This CDR3 is built from 15 residues. Trimming removed 7 bases at V and 3 bases at J, with 16 bases between. CDR1 MDHEN and CDR2 SYDVKM come from the germline V gene. The CDR3 spells CASKPMGGDNQPQHF. CDR3 sequence (DNA): TGTGCCAGCAAACCTATGGGGGGGGACAATCAGCCCCAGCATTTT.

The chain couples TRBV4-2 to TRBJ2-1; D possibly uses TRBD1 or TRBD2 (6 bases each). V gave up 4 bases and J gave up 7 bases, with 14 bases separating them. The CDR3 is 14 amino acids. Per germline, CDR1 LGHNA and CDR2 YNFKEQ. The CDR3 sequence: CASSPGEGGNEQFF. The CDR3 DNA follows: TGTGCCAGCAGCCCGGGGGAAGGGGGGAATGAGCAGTTCTTC.

The V gene is TRBV29-1, the J gene TRBJ2-5; weak D call: TRBD2 (6 bases). With 4 bases removed from V and 0 bases from J, the gap between germline ends came to 15 bases. The germline V gene has CDR1 SQVTM and CDR2 ANQGSEA. This CDR3 is 15 amino acids long. CDR3 coding DNA: TGCAGCGTTGGAATCGGGAGAACGTACCAAGAGACCCAGTACTTC. Translated: CSVGIGRTYQETQYF.

V is TRBV4-1 and J is TRBJ2-3; a possible D gene is TRBD2 (6 bases). Trimming took off 4 bases at V and 5 bases at J, with 22 bases between the two ends. CDR1 is MGHRA and CDR2 is YSYEKL in the germline V gene. CDR3 size: 17 residues. This CDR3 reads CASSPLTLRGLLDTQYF. The CDR3, as DNA: TGCGCCAGCAGCCCATTAACCCTGCGGGGTCTCCTAGATACGCAGTATTTT.

The V and J genes are TRBV11-1 and TRBJ2-3; 9 positions agree with TRBD1. The CDR3 consists of 14 residues. CDR1 is SGHAT and CDR2 is FQDESV in the germline V gene (reference sequence). With V trimmed by 5 bases and J by 4 bases, 4 bases remained unmatched. CDR3 protein: CASSQDRGSDTQYF. The CDR3, as DNA: TGTGCCAGCAGCCAGGACAGGGGTTCAGATACGCAGTATTTT. Based on the CDR3 plus reference TRBV11-1 and TRBJ2-3, the full variable domain is EAEVAQSPRYKITEKSQAVAFWCDPISGHATLYWYRQILGQGPELLVQFQDESVVDDSQLPKDRFSAERLKGVDSTLKIQPAELGDSAMYLCASSQDRGSDTQYFGPGTRLTVL.

This clone came up a few times. The chain has TRBV11-2 and TRBJ2-3; 9 bases map to TRBD2. This CDR3 has 17 residues. Germline CDR1 reads SGHAT; CDR2 reads FQNNGV. The junction had 13 bases not matched to a gene; V was cut back by 4 bases and J by 5 bases. The CDR3 spells CASSSRGSGSRGDTQYF. In DNA, the CDR3 is TGTGCCAGCAGCTCCCGGGGTAGCGGGAGCAGGGGAGATACGCAGTATTTT.

The rearrangement links TRBV6-2 or TRBV6-3 to TRBJ1-2; D remains ambiguous. V was pared by 2 bases and J by 3 bases, with 13 bases between. Germline CDR1 MNHEY, CDR2 SVGEGT. The CDR3 runs 15 residues. The CDR3 spells CASSYRHGRDYGYTF. In DNA, the CDR3 is TGTGCCAGCAGTTACCGTCACGGACGGGACTATGGCTACACCTTC.

The rearrangement joins TRBV11-1 to TRBJ1-1, with no clear D. Germline V gene sequence: CDR1 SGHAT, CDR2 FQDESV (reference sequence). The CDR3 totals 14 residues. V was pared by 1 base and J by 5 bases, with 11 bases between. The chain's CDR3 is CASSLGRVGTEAFF. The CDR3 DNA reads as TGTGCCAGCAGCTTAGGGAGGGTCGGGACTGAAGCTTTCTTT. Filled out from reference TRBV11-1 and TRBJ1-1, the complete variable domain reads EAEVAQSPRYKITEKSQAVAFWCDPISGHATLYWYRQILGQGPELLVQFQDESVVDDSQLPKDRFSAERLKGVDSTLKIQPAELGDSAMYLCASSLGRVGTEAFFGQGTRLTVV.

The V and J genes are TRBV28 and TRBJ2-1; 10 positions match TRBD2. The CDR3 loop spans 17 amino acids. Germline V lookup: CDR1 MDHEN, CDR2 SYDVKM. V lost 6 bases and J lost 9; bases outside the gene matches: 17. Written as DNA, the CDR3 is TGTGCCAGCAGCCTACCCGCCGGGGCTAGCGGGAGAATTGAGCAGTTCTTC. It codes for CASSLPAGASGRIEQFF.